This T cell receptor (beta chain) was identified in a study of shared clonotypes between healthy human individuals. Study context: In total, the donors were two women and a few men aged 18 to 49. Findings and limits, study-wide: Since donors were few, the genetic and exposure-history diversity represented was limited. Shared clonotypes across all four donors exceeded non-shared ones in generation probability.

Notes on this clone: The antigen remains undetermined.

Trimming cost V 0 bases and J 7 bases; bases outside gene matches: 7. The CDR3 length is 15 residues. Germline CDR1 SGDLS, CDR2 YYNGEE. At the deep level, the assay was run. Assay used: immunoSEQ multiplex PCR; TCRdb lists only in-frame clones, some missing. In the table there are more than 1 million clones, 75% to 80% of which are singletons. Material for sequencing was memory CD4+ T cells from PBMCs. Noted subset: CD45RA-negative fraction. The receptor's source is a man aged 18 to 35 in good health. Some clones in this sample may be carry-over from other donors' samples. J is TRBJ2-3 and V is TRBV9, with 8 bases that match TRBD1. Written as DNA, the CDR3 is TGTGCCAGCAGCGTAGACGGGACAGGCTATAATACGCAGTATTTT. Translating it yields CASSVDGTGYNTQYF.